One sample yielded the 20 T cell receptor beta chains listed below, sequenced in a study of cytomegalovirus exposure and HLA in healthy donors. The study ran its PCR with 60 Vbeta and 13 Jbeta primers. Data came from immunoSEQ multiplex PCR; TCRdb stores just in-frame clones and leaves some out. Of about 170,000 clones listed, approximately 84% are singletons. The source material was PBMCs. The receptors originated from a young man in good health and CMV-seropositive.

This clone was seen a few times. V is TRBV9 and J is TRBJ2-3, with TRBD1 as a possible D gene (5 bases). There are 17 residues in the CDR3. V was cut by 0 bases and J by 2 bases, with 16 bases left in between. The germline V gene encodes CDR1 SGDLS and CDR2 YYNGEE. As DNA, the CDR3 is TGTGCCAGCAGCGTAGATCCAGGGCTAAAATTCACAGATACGCAGTATTTT. Its protein product is CASSVDPGLKFTDTQYF.

This rearrangement joins TRBV7-9 to TRBJ2-1; 12 bases match TRBD1. V lost 1 base to trimming and J lost 8 bases; unmatched junction nucleotides: 3. The CDR3 consists of 15 residues. Per germline, CDR1 SEHNR and CDR2 FQNEAQ (reference sequence). CDR3 nucleotide sequence: TGTGCCAGCAGCTTAGGGGGACAGGGGGCTCATGAGCAGTTCTTC. Encoded protein: CASSLGGQGAHEQFF.

J is TRBJ2-3 and V is TRBV6-4, with TRBD1 matching 10 bases. Germline values: CDR1 MRHNA, CDR2 SNTAGT. V lost 2 bases and J lost 4; bases outside the gene matches: 0. CDR3 length: 14 amino acids. CDR3 region: CASSDGQGADTQYF. The CDR3 bases are TGTGCCAGCAGTGACGGACAGGGGGCAGATACGCAGTATTTT.

Only one count was recorded for this clone. The V call is TRBV5-3, the J call TRBJ2-3; D gene unclear. TRBV5-3 is placed among ORFs of uncertain function. The CDR3 runs to 11 residues. The germline V and J ends were trimmed by 4 bases and 4 bases, with 4 bases remaining between them. The CDR3, as DNA: TGTGCCAGAAGCCCTTCAGATACGCAGTATTTT. This translates into CARSPSDTQYF.

The chain employs TRBV18 and TRBJ2-7, with D uncertain. Trimming pared 6 bases from V and 2 bases from J, leaving 11 bases between. This CDR3 has 13 amino acids. From germline, CDR1 is KGHSH and CDR2 LQKENI. DNA of the CDR3: TGTGCCAGCTCCCGCAGGAACCCCTACGAGCAGTACTTC. Translating gives CASSRRNPYEQYF.

The rearrangement joins TRBV10-1 to TRBJ2-1, with D possibly being TRBD2 (6 bases). V lost 6 bases, J lost 7 bases, and 19 bases lay in between. Per the germline V gene, CDR1 is WNHNN and CDR2 is SYGVQD (reference sequence). The length of the CDR3 is 15 residues. CDR3 amino acids: CASRPSVRGKNEQFF. In nucleotides, the CDR3 is TGCGCCAGCAGACCTTCGGTACGGGGGAAGAATGAGCAGTTCTTC.

The CDR3 protein is CASSPGQGAAGANVLTF. The DNA for the CDR3 is TGTGCCAGCAGTCCGGGACAGGGGGCTGCTGGGGCCAACGTCCTGACTTTC. The genes are TRBV27 and TRBJ2-6, with 12 bases that match TRBD1. The CDR3 has 17 residues. From germline, CDR1 is MNHEY and CDR2 SMNVEV (reference sequence). With V trimmed by 5 bases and J by 2 bases, 4 bases remained unmatched.

The genes are TRBV5-4 and TRBJ1-2; possibly TRBD1 for D (5 bases). The CDR3 spans 14 residues. Trimming removed 0 bases at V and 6 bases at J, with 12 bases between. The germline V gene encodes CDR1 SGHNT and CDR2 YYREEE (reference sequence). The CDR3 loop is CASSLVGGGDGYTF. The CDR3, as DNA: TGTGCCAGCAGCTTGGTTGGGGGGGGAGATGGCTACACCTTC. The full variable domain, in which reference TRBV5-4 and TRBJ1-2 provide the parts outside the CDR3, is ETGVTQSPTHLIKTRGQQVTLRCSSQSGHNTVSWYQQALGQGPQFIFQYYREEENGRGNFPPRFSGLQFPNYSSELNVNALELDDSALYLCASSLVGGGDGYTFGSGTRLTVV.

V is TRBV4-1 and J is TRBJ2-1, with D possibly matching TRBD1 (5 bases). The CDR3 loop spans 16 amino acids. CDR1 and CDR2 from the germline V gene are MGHRA and YSYEKL. The V and J ends lost 0 bases and 3 bases respectively, with 12 bases between them. Written as DNA, the CDR3 is TGCGCCAGCAGCCAAGAGGCCGACAGTTTCTACAATGAGCAGTTCTTC. Translating gives CASSQEADSFYNEQFF.

This chain connects TRBV25-1 to TRBJ2-1; 8 bases agree with TRBD1. Per germline, CDR1 MGHDK and CDR2 SYGVNS. Unmatched junction bases numbered 8, after V lost 10 bases and J lost 6 bases. The length of the CDR3 is 13 residues. The CDR3 nucleotides are TGTGCCACTACAGGGGGATGGGGCAATGAGCAGTTCTTC. Its protein is CATTGGWGNEQFF.

This chain links TRBV4-3 with TRBJ1-2; D remains unclear. V was clipped by 0 bases and J by 1 base, with 15 bases between them. The CDR3 runs to 17 residues. Germline CDR1 and CDR2: LGHNA and YSLEER. CDR3 nucleotides: TGCGCCAGCAGCCAAGATCTTCTGGTCGACATTAACTATGGCTACACCTTC. It is translated as CASSQDLLVDINYGYTF.

This rearrangement joins TRBV5-1 to TRBJ1-6; 8 nucleotides align to TRBD1. CDR3 length: 14 residues. The V and J ends lost 4 bases and 9 bases, in that order; junction bases with no gene match: 6. Looked up from germline, CDR1 is SGHRS and CDR2 is YFSETQ. The CDR3 nucleotides are TGCGCCAGCAGCCCGGGACAGGCGGTTTCACCCCTCCACTTT. Translated, it gives CASSPGQAVSPLHF.

The rearrangement links TRBV11-3 to TRBJ1-1, with TRBD1 as a possible D gene (6 bases). Deletions cut 2 bases from V and 3 bases from J, with 13 bases between. In germline, CDR1 is SGHNT, CDR2 YENEEA. This CDR3 has 15 residues. In DNA form, the CDR3 reads TGTGCCAGCAGCTTAAATGGACAGCCTCACACTGAAGCTTTCTTT. Translation: CASSLNGQPHTEAFF.

The chain employs TRBV2 and TRBJ2-5, with 9 nucleotides matching TRBD2. The J segment lost 2 bases and the V segment lost 0 bases, leaving 1 base of the junction unmatched. The CDR3 length is 15 residues. From germline, CDR1 is SNHLY and CDR2 FYNNEI. CDR3 coding DNA: TGTGCCAGCAGTGAAGCGAGCGGGGGGCAAGAGACCCAGTACTTC. Amino acids: CASSEASGGQETQYF.

The rearrangement uses TRBV30 and TRBJ2-7, with a tentative D call TRBD2 (7 bases). The V gene's germline CDR1 is GTSNPN and CDR2 SVGIG (reference sequence). CDR3 length: 14 residues. With 3 bases removed from V and 0 bases from J, the gap between germline ends came to 12 bases. CDR3 bases: TGTGCCTGGAGGATGGGAGGGGGCTCCTACGAGCAGTACTTC. The encoded protein is CAWRMGGGSYEQYF.

This clone was picked up one time. The J gene is TRBJ1-4, the V gene TRBV5-4; D not resolved. In germline, CDR1 is SGHNT, CDR2 YYREEE (reference sequence). The V end lost 0 bases, the J end lost 8 bases, and 8 bases lay between the germline ends. The CDR3 is made up of 13 amino acids. CDR3 region: CASSLVPGEKLFF. CDR3 DNA sequence: TGTGCCAGCAGCTTGGTGCCGGGGGAAAAACTGTTTTTT.

This clone has only a few counts. The chain couples TRBV29-1 to TRBJ1-1; possible D gene TRBD1, 6 bases. Germline V lookup: CDR1 SQVTM, CDR2 ANQGSEA. CDR3 length equals 13 residues. V shed 1 base and J shed 1 base, with 7 bases lying between them. The DNA of the CDR3 is TGCAGCGTTGAAGGACAGGCGAACACTGAAGCTTTCTTT. Translated: CSVEGQANTEAFF.

This clone has just one count. This CDR3 reads CASSQVITNEQFF. The CDR3 DNA is TGCGCCAGCAGCCAAGTGATCACTAATGAGCAGTTCTTC. The rearrangement links TRBV4-1 to TRBJ2-1; D is unclear. The V and J ends lost 1 base and 7 bases respectively, with 8 bases between them. This CDR3 region has 13 residues. Germline CDR1 and CDR2: MGHRA and YSYEKL.

This clone appeared a few times. The CDR3: CASSLEPGQSSYEQYF. The CDR3 coding sequence is TGTGCCAGCAGCTTGGAACCGGGACAGAGCTCCTACGAGCAGTACTTC. The rearrangement uses TRBV5-6 and TRBJ2-7; 7 bases match TRBD1. Trimming took 0 bases from V and 0 from J; bases not matched to a gene: 6. Germline V CDR1 and CDR2: SGHDT, YYEEEE. The CDR3 runs to 16 residues.

This sequence joins TRBV7-9 and TRBJ1-5; 9 nucleotides align to TRBD1. This CDR3 has 15 residues. Trimming at V came to 5 bases and at J to 4 bases, leaving 6 bases not matched to a gene. Germline CDR1 and CDR2: SEHNR and FQNEAQ (reference sequence). For the CDR3, the DNA is TGTGCCAGCAGCCCACAGGGGGCGGGGAATCAGCCCCAGCATTTT. Amino acids: CASSPQGAGNQPQHF. Looking up the rest from reference TRBV7-9 and TRBJ1-5 gives the full variable domain: DTGVSQNPRHKITKRGQNVTFRCDPISEHNRLYWYRQTLGQGPEFLTYFQNEAQLEKSRLLSDRFSAERPKGSFSTLEIQRTEQGDSAMYLCASSPQGAGNQPQHFGDGTRLSIL.